This TCR beta chain was observed in a study of T cell changes during pregnancy in multiple sclerosis (dated by TCRdb to the late 2010s). As for the study more broadly: The study examined how the T cell repertoire changed over the course of pregnancy in women with multiple sclerosis.

The CDR3 measures 17 amino acids from cysteine to phenylalanine. The DNA shown is the 51-base CDR3, in frame from base 1. V and J are trimmed by 3 bases and 5 bases, and the gene matches miss 9 bases of the junction. Taken from the germline V gene, the CDR1 and CDR2 loops are SGDLS and YYNGEE. As to this clone: Its antigen remains undetermined. Base quality data are lacking; no much larger clone is found one base away.

The library was obtained by the immunoSEQ multiplex PCR assay. TCRdb retrieved this table from immuneACCESS and kept in-frame rearrangements only. Not all clones are present; in checked studies, unresolved V genes account for under half, and no reason is known for the remainder. The sample records 88,000 or so clones, around 92% of which are singletons. The ten biggest clones cover more than 1.4% of the sample. The chain is encoded by TRBV9 joined to TRBJ2-3; TRBD2 agrees with 13 junctional bases. The sequences come from peripheral blood, collected before pregnancy. The clonotype comes from a female donor with multiple sclerosis, enrolled in a pregnancy study. The DNA sequence is as follows: TGTGCCAGCAGCGCTCCGACTAGCGGGGGGCCTGGAGATACGCAGTATTTT. Its coded protein is CASSAPTSGGPGDTQYF.